These 9 T cell receptor beta chains originate from one sample sequenced in a study of blood T cell repertoires in COVID-19. The assay was immunoSEQ multiplex PCR, and TCRdb's table has in-frame clones only and misses some. Of 70,000 to 95,000 clones detected, approximately 86% appear once; the ten largest clones hold 6% to 8%. The sequencing sample was made of peripheral blood. The receptors here all came from a man in his 70s with acute or convalescent COVID-19.

The rearrangement uses TRBV29-1 and TRBJ2-1, with D perhaps TRBD2 (5 bases). Germline V lookup: CDR1 SQVTM, CDR2 ANQGSEA. V dropped 7 bases and J dropped 2 bases, with 9 bases sitting between them. The CDR3 runs to 12 residues. This CDR3 reads CSGRATYNEQFF. CDR3 in DNA: TGCAGCGGGCGGGCGACCTACAATGAGCAGTTCTTC.

The chain has TRBV5-4 and TRBJ2-1; tentatively, D is TRBD2 (6 bases). In germline, CDR1 is SGHNT, CDR2 YYREEE (reference sequence). The CDR3 length is 15 residues. V lost 0 bases, J lost 4 bases, and 11 bases lay in between. The CDR3 reads CASSLAGRGYNEQFF. For the CDR3, the DNA is TGTGCCAGCAGCTTGGCGGGGCGGGGTTACAATGAGCAGTTCTTC.

The chain recombines TRBV18 with TRBJ2-3, with D possibly being TRBD1 (6 bases). V lost 5 bases and J lost 0, with 9 bases in between. CDR3 length: 14 amino acids. Per the germline V gene, CDR1 is KGHSH and CDR2 is LQKENI. The CDR3 spells CASSGGHSTDTQYF. DNA of the CDR3: TGTGCCAGCTCAGGGGGCCACAGCACAGATACGCAGTATTTT. Full variable domain (rest looked up from reference TRBV18 and TRBJ2-3): NAGVMQNPRHLVRRRGQEARLRCSPMKGHSHVYWYRQLPEEGLKFMVYLQKENIIDESGMPKERFSAEFPKEGPSILRIQQVVRGDSAAYFCASSGGHSTDTQYFGPGTRLTVL.

This clone was picked up one time. The chain joins TRBV5-5 to TRBJ1-1; D is unclear. Germline V gene data show CDR1 as SGHKS and CDR2 as YYEKEE (reference sequence). The CDR3 consists of 14 residues. V was shortened by 4 bases and J by 1 base, with 11 bases between the two germline ends. CDR3 residues: CASSQVGGNTEAFF. DNA for the CDR3: TGTGCCAGCAGCCAAGTTGGAGGGAACACTGAAGCTTTCTTT.

The chain recombines TRBV2 with TRBJ1-1; 7 nucleotides align to TRBD1. Germline V gene sequence: CDR1 SNHLY, CDR2 FYNNEI. This CDR3 has 14 residues. Unmatched junction bases numbered 5, after V lost 6 bases and J lost 1 base. CDR3 sequence (DNA): TGTGCCAGCAGCCTCCGGGACAGGAACACTGAAGCTTTCTTT. This translates into CASSLRDRNTEAFF.

The rearrangement links TRBV19 to TRBJ2-4; 8 nucleotides align to TRBD2. Germline CDR1 reads LNHDA; CDR2 reads SQIVND (reference sequence). The CDR3 covers 15 residues. Germline trimming cut 6 bases from V and 0 bases from J; bases unmatched to any gene: 4. In DNA form, the CDR3 reads TGTGCCAGTAGCCTAGCGGGCGTAGCCAAAAACATTCAGTACTTC. This encodes CASSLAGVAKNIQYF.

This clone has only one observation. The chain carries TRBV9 and TRBJ2-7; TRBD1 might be the D (5 bases). Germline V CDR1 and CDR2: SGDLS, YYNGEE. This CDR3 has 13 residues. V lost 2 bases to trimming and J lost 2 bases, with 8 bases between them. The CDR3 reads CASSVGPAYEQYF. The CDR3 DNA follows: TGTGCCAGCAGCGTGGGGCCAGCCTACGAGCAGTACTTC.

This chain joins TRBV28 and TRBJ1-2, with TRBD1 matching 7 bases. The CDR3 contains 13 residues. Germline trimming cut 7 bases from V and 2 bases from J; bases unmatched to any gene: 4. The V gene's germline CDR1 is MDHEN and CDR2 SYDVKM. CDR3 sequence reads: CASTVGQNYGYTF. The DNA for the CDR3 is TGTGCCAGCACCGTGGGACAGAACTATGGCTACACCTTC.

The rearrangement uses TRBV9 and TRBJ1-1, with 8 bases aligning to TRBD1. V lost 1 base, J lost 4 bases, and 0 bases stayed unmatched. Germline-derived CDR1 and CDR2 are SGDLS and YYNGEE. The CDR3 loop spans 13 amino acids. This chain's CDR3 is CASSVQGATEAFF. The CDR3 coding sequence is TGTGCCAGCAGCGTACAGGGGGCCACTGAAGCTTTCTTT.